A single sample is the source of the 14 T cell receptor beta chains below, sequenced in a study of T-cell memory formation after mild COVID-19. TCRdb called the 5' RACE reads again in MiXCR, with one record for every CDR3 protein. The data contain 200,000 to 300,000 distinct CDR3 sequences, approximately 15% of them seen just once; the ten biggest clones take up 20% to 25%. Sequencing was done on a sample of PBMCs or a T cell subset sorted from them (not recorded which). The receptors here all came from a man younger than 35 who had mild COVID-19 (a few samples of this study predate the infection). Cell type and time point are not known.

The chain links TRBV6-5 to TRBJ2-3; 10 nucleotides line up with TRBD1. The CDR3 has 16 amino acids. V shed 5 bases, J shed 5 bases, and the junction held 10 bases outside the gene matches. The germline CDR1 and CDR2 sequences are MNHEY and SVGAGI. CDR3 coding DNA: TGTGCCAGCAGTCGCATCCTCGGACAGGGGGGAGATACGCAGTATTTT. Amino acids: CASSRILGQGGDTQYF.

This clonotype was observed a handful of times. The gene calls are TRBV6-6 and TRBJ2-4; 9 bases map to TRBD1. The CDR3 is 13 amino acids. The germline V gene has CDR1 MNHNY and CDR2 SVGAGI (reference sequence). V dropped 5 bases and J dropped 8; count of bases not matched to a gene: 4. Here the CDR3 DNA reads TGTGCCAGCAGTACCCGACAGGGGGACATTCAGTACTTC. It translates to CASSTRQGDIQYF.

In this sample, this clonotype turned up a few times. The rearrangement uses TRBV21-1 and TRBJ2-2; the table's D call, TRBD1, was not checked against the DNA. TRBV21-1 is noted as a pseudogene. This CDR3 spans 13 amino acids. CDR3: CARETGNTGELFF. CDR3 nucleotide sequence: TGTGCCAGAGAGACAGGGAACACCGGGGAGCTGTTTTTT.

This clonotype was counted between two and nine times. V usage is TRBV5-1 and J usage is TRBJ2-3, with 7 bases identical to TRBD1. The length of the CDR3 is 13 residues. V lost 4 bases and J lost 6; bases outside the gene matches: 5. CDR1 and CDR2 from the germline V gene are SGHRS and YFSETQ. DNA of the CDR3: TGCGCCAGCAGCCAGGGGACAGCCGATACGCAGTATTTT. This encodes CASSQGTADTQYF.

The chain carries TRBV12-3 or TRBV12-4 and TRBJ2-2; 8 positions match TRBD1. The CDR3 has 15 residues. V trimming: 5 bases; J trimming: 5 bases; junction bases outside the gene matches: 7. The CDR3 coding sequence is TGTGCCAGCAGTGAACAAGGACAGGGAACCGGGGAGCTGTTTTTT. Amino acids: CASSEQGQGTGELFF.

Only one count was recorded for this clonotype. V usage is TRBV6-1 and J usage is TRBJ2-1; maybe TRBD1 (6 bases). The length of the CDR3 is 13 residues. V was trimmed by 6 bases and J by 7 bases, leaving 13 bases between them. Germline loops: CDR1 MNHNS, CDR2 SASEGT. The CDR3 loop reads CASRTRQGNEQFF. The CDR3, as DNA: TGTGCCAGCAGGACCAGGCAGGGGAATGAGCAGTTCTTC.

This clonotype has only a few counts. The chain is built from TRBV5-1 and TRBJ2-2, with D maybe TRBD1 (5 bases). CDR3 size: 12 residues. Germline-derived CDR1 and CDR2 are SGHRS and YFSETQ. V lost 3 bases and J 13 bases, leaving 13 bases between the germline ends. The CDR3 coding sequence is TGCGCCAGCAGCTGGAGATCCGACAGGCTGTTTTTT. It translates to CASSWRSDRLFF. Supplemented by reference TRBV5-1 and TRBJ2-2, the full variable domain reads KAGVTQTPRYLIKTRGQQVTLSCSPISGHRSVSWYQQTPGQGLQFLFEYFSETQRNKGNFPGRFSGRQFSNSRSEMNVSTLELGDSALYLCASSWRSDRLFFGEGSRLTVL.

This clonotype was counted between two and nine times. The chain recombines TRBV7-2 with TRBJ2-3; TRBD2 agrees at 7 bases. The junction had 5 bases not matched to a gene; V was cut back by 4 bases and J by 4 bases. The CDR3 has 14 residues. Germline V lookup: CDR1 SGHTA, CDR2 FQGNSA. The CDR3: CASSSGLTSDTQYF. In DNA, the CDR3 is TGTGCCAGCAGCTCGGGACTAACCTCAGATACGCAGTATTTT.

The chain joins TRBV25-1 to TRBJ1-2; D not certain. V lost 2 bases to trimming and J lost 2 bases, with 0 bases between them. The germline gives CDR1 MGHDK, CDR2 SYGVNS. This CDR3 region has 11 residues. The CDR3 loop reads CASSENYGYTF. The CDR3 DNA reads TGTGCCAGCAGTGAAAACTATGGCTACACCTTC.

The chain couples TRBV20-1 to TRBJ2-1; D remains ambiguous. The V gene's germline CDR1 is DFQATT and CDR2 SNEGSKA (reference sequence). The CDR3 is made up of 14 amino acids. V shed 3 bases and J shed 4 bases, with 13 bases lying between them. CDR3 sequence (DNA): TGCAGTGCTAGTTCTGCGACGCCATACAATGAGCAGTTCTTC. Translating it yields CSASSATPYNEQFF.

This clonotype was observed at least ten times. The chain is built from TRBV20-1 and TRBJ2-6; D unresolved. Trimming stripped 1 base from V and 0 bases from J, with 1 base between. Germline CDR1 DFQATT, CDR2 SNEGSKA (reference sequence). CDR3 size: 13 residues. As DNA, the CDR3 is TGCAGTGCTAGAGTCTCTGGGGCCAACGTCCTGACTTTC. Encoded protein: CSARVSGANVLTF.

This clonotype was seen many times. This chain joins TRBV6-5 and TRBJ2-1, with 11 bases fitting TRBD2. The CDR3 covers 18 residues. V lost 0 bases and J lost 4; bases outside the gene matches: 8. CDR1 and CDR2 (germline): MNHEY, SVGAGI. The CDR3 bases are TGTGCCAGCAGTTACTCGATCCCTCTAGCGGGGGGTTACAATGAGCAGTTCTTC. This gives the protein CASSYSIPLAGGYNEQFF.

This clonotype was observed a handful of times. The rearrangement joins TRBV20-1 to TRBJ2-5, with D hard to call. CDR3 length: 14 residues. Germline assignment: CDR1 DFQATT and CDR2 SNEGSKA (reference sequence). Between the trimmed V and J ends, which lost 0 bases and 1 base, there was a span of 9 bases. CDR3 protein: CSARDLVAQETQYF. In DNA form, the CDR3 reads TGCAGTGCTAGAGATCTGGTAGCCCAAGAGACCCAGTACTTC.

The CDR3 nucleotides read TGCGCCAGCAGCCAAGTTTGGAATAGCAATCAGCCCCAGCATTTT. Its translation is CASSQVWNSNQPQHF. The chain combines TRBV4-3 with TRBJ1-5; no firm D call. Germline CDR1 LGHNA, CDR2 YSLEER. The CDR3 length is 15 residues. The V gene lost 1 base and the J gene lost 0 bases, with 7 bases spanning the gap.